A single sample is the source of the 11 T cell receptor beta chains below, sequenced in a study of blood T cell repertoires in COVID-19. TCRdb's copy holds only in-frame clones and misses some; the assay was immunoSEQ multiplex PCR. The sample holds 200,000 to 300,000 clones; just under 85% are singletons and the top ten take about 4%. The sequencing input was peripheral blood. The source is a man aged 50 to 60 with acute or convalescent COVID-19.

This sequence joins TRBV9 and TRBJ1-1; no clear D gene. This CDR3 contains 14 residues. V lost 0 bases and J 0 bases, leaving 6 bases between the germline ends. Germline lookup yields CDR1 SGDLS and CDR2 YYNGEE. CDR3 sequence (DNA): TGTGCCAGCAGCGTAGCTCCCCTGAACACTGAAGCTTTCTTT. This encodes CASSVAPLNTEAFF.

This clone was seen many times. J is TRBJ2-5 and V is TRBV9; 7 positions match TRBD2. CDR1 and CDR2 from the germline V gene are SGDLS and YYNGEE. J lost 5 bases, V lost 3 bases, and 13 bases had no gene match. There are 16 residues in the CDR3. CDR3 in DNA: TGTGCCAGCAGCGAAACGGACGGGGAGGGGTTGGAGACCCAGTACTTC. As protein: CASSETDGEGLETQYF. The entire variable domain, with the rest obtained from reference TRBV9 and TRBJ2-5, is as follows: DSGVTQTPKHLITATGQRVTLRCSPRSGDLSVYWYQQSLDQGLQFLIQYYNGEERAKGNILERFSAQQFPDLHSELNLSSLELGDSALYFCASSETDGEGLETQYFGPGTRLLVL.

The rearrangement uses TRBV27 and TRBJ2-7; D is perhaps TRBD1 (6 bases). The length of the CDR3 is 13 residues. Trimming pared 4 bases from V and 4 bases from J, leaving 11 bases between. CDR1 and CDR2 (germline): MNHEY, SMNVEV (reference sequence). Written as DNA, the CDR3 is TGTGCCAGCAGTTCTGGACAGACGTACGAGCAGTACTTC. It translates to CASSSGQTYEQYF.

V and J are TRBV6-6 and TRBJ2-5; TRBD1 agrees at 7 bases. V trimming: 6 bases; J trimming: 4 bases; junction bases outside the gene matches: 8. Germline CDR1 reads MNHNY; CDR2 reads SVGAGI (reference sequence). The CDR3 consists of 14 residues. The CDR3 loop is CASSLNRGGETQYF. In DNA, the CDR3 is TGTGCCAGCAGCCTCAACAGGGGCGGAGAGACCCAGTACTTC.

This clone occurred a few times. The CDR3 protein is CASSLFGVMNTEAFF. The CDR3 bases are TGTGCCAGCAGTTTATTCGGGGTCATGAACACTGAAGCTTTCTTT. This chain joins TRBV27 and TRBJ1-1; D gene unclear. The CDR3 has 15 residues. The germline V gene has CDR1 MNHEY and CDR2 SMNVEV (reference sequence). V shed 1 base and J shed 0 bases, with 9 bases lying between them.

Regarding this clone: In the same sample, other DNA sequences code for this CDR3. DNA for the CDR3: TGTGCCAGCAGCCAAGTAGCTAGTGAGCAGTTCTTC. Translation: CASSQVASEQFF. This chain links TRBV4-2 with TRBJ2-1, with D unresolved. The CDR3 totals 12 residues. The V end was cut by 1 base, the J end by 9 bases, with 7 bases between. Germline lookup yields CDR1 LGHNA and CDR2 YNFKEQ.

The chain has TRBV5-1 and TRBJ1-4; D remains ambiguous. CDR1 is SGHRS, CDR2 YFSETQ, per germline. Trimming removed 9 bases from V and 6 bases from J, with 18 bases in between. The CDR3 runs to 14 residues. The CDR3 spells CATEPGPLDEKLFF. In DNA, the CDR3 is TGCGCCACGGAGCCTGGCCCTCTCGATGAAAAACTGTTTTTT.

The rearrangement joins TRBV2 to TRBJ2-1; 8 bases fit TRBD2. CDR3 length: 15 amino acids. Germline lookup yields CDR1 SNHLY and CDR2 FYNNEI. Germline trimming cut 5 bases from V and 4 bases from J; bases unmatched to any gene: 7. The CDR3 loop reads CASSSNGRVYNEQFF. The CDR3 DNA sequence: TGTGCCAGCAGTTCGAACGGGAGGGTGTACAATGAGCAGTTCTTC.

The V gene is TRBV5-1, the J gene TRBJ1-2; a possible D gene is TRBD1 (5 bases). V lost 0 bases and J lost 8, with 17 bases in between. This CDR3 region has 15 residues. Germline-derived CDR1 and CDR2 are SGHRS and YFSETQ. CDR3 loop: CASSLAGDSHQGYTF. The CDR3 DNA is TGCGCCAGCAGCTTGGCTGGAGACAGCCACCAGGGCTACACCTTC.

The chain combines TRBV4-1 with TRBJ1-5; 9 bases fit TRBD1. Germline V gives CDR1 MGHRA, CDR2 YSYEKL. CDR3 length equals 15 residues. V lost 4 bases, J lost 4 bases, and 5 bases stayed unmatched. CDR3: CASSPRDRVNQPQHF. The CDR3 nucleotides read TGCGCCAGCAGCCCCCGGGACAGGGTAAATCAGCCCCAGCATTTT.

V gene TRBV19 combines with J gene TRBJ2-1; TRBD1 matches 7 bases. CDR1 LNHDA and CDR2 SQIVND come from the germline V gene (reference sequence). Trimming removed 3 bases from V and 0 bases from J; junction bases left unmatched: 14. The CDR3 runs to 19 residues. The DNA of the CDR3 is TGTGCCAGTAGTATCAAGGGGGCGCGGCTCATTAGCTCCTACAATGAGCAGTTCTTC. It is translated as CASSIKGARLISSYNEQFF. The full variable domain, rest sourced from reference TRBV19 and TRBJ2-1, is DGGITQSPKYLFRKEGQNVTLSCEQNLNHDAMYWYRQDPGQGLRLIYYSQIVNDFQKGDIAEGYSVSREKKESFPLTVTSAQKNPTAFYLCASSIKGARLISSYNEQFFGPGTRLTVL.